This is a list of T cell receptor beta chains from one sample in a study of CD8 T cells in Susac syndrome. TCRdb processed the immunoSEQ multiplex PCR reads anew with MiXCR; each CDR3 protein has one entry. Of tens of thousands of distinct CDR3 sequences in the sample, roughly 94% were seen once. Sequencing used CD4+ T cells from PBMCs. These receptors were obtained from a human donor with Susac syndrome. Each CDR3 is given with its conserved first and last residue. D genes are given only for firm matches. The size entry is marked missing in some rows and otherwise reads once, few, many or a size class.

v_gene	j_gene	abundance	d_gene	CDR3aa	CDR3nt
TRBV30	TRBJ2-3	-	TRBD1	CAWSSGTGYADTQYF	TGTGCCTGGAGTTCCGGGACAGGGTACGCAGATACGCAGTATTTT
TRBV20-1	TRBJ2-7	once	-	CSLTRGTVSYEQYF	TGCAGCTTAACCCGCGGGACGGTCTCCTACGAGCAGTACTTC
TRBV7-8	TRBJ2-6	-	-	CASTRDLSGANVLTF	TGTGCCAGCACCCGGGACTTGTCGGGGGCCAACGTCCTGACTTTC
TRBV4-1	TRBJ2-3	-	-	CASSQGELSLTDTQYF	TGCGCCAGCAGCCAAGGGGAACTATCTCTCACAGATACGCAGTATTTT
TRBV3-1	TRBJ2-5	-	-	CASSLDLAETQYF	TGTGCCAGCAGTCTTGACCTAGCGGAGACCCAGTACTTC
TRBV12-5	TRBJ1-2	-	-	CASVPSGGGDGYTF	TGTGCTAGTGTTCCCTCCGGGGGGGGCGATGGCTACACCTTC
TRBV4-3	TRBJ2-2	-	TRBD2	CASSWRLANTGELFF	TGCGCCAGCAGCTGGCGACTAGCTAACACCGGGGAGCTGTTTTTT
TRBV11-2	TRBJ2-7	-	-	CASSSNLPSAHF	TGTGCCAGCAGCTCCAACCTACCCTCCGCGCACTTC
TRBV30	TRBJ2-2	-	TRBD2	CAWSVLAGGETGELFF	TGTGCCTGGAGTGTATTAGCGGGGGGAGAAACCGGGGAGCTGTTTTTT
TRBV12-5	TRBJ1-1	-	TRBD1	CASGFMGQGGTEAFF	TGTGCTAGTGGTTTTATGGGACAGGGTGGCACTGAAGCTTTCTTT
TRBV2	TRBJ1-4	-	-	CASSREGFNEKLFF	TGTGCCAGCAGTCGGGAGGGGTTTAATGAAAAACTGTTTTTT
TRBV29-1	TRBJ2-4	-	-	CSVELGRNIQYF	TGCAGCGTTGAACTTGGGCGGAACATTCAGTACTTC
TRBV6-2/TRBV6-3	TRBJ1-2	-	TRBD1	CASRPRGTEAGGYTF	TGTGCCAGCAGACCCAGAGGGACAGAAGCAGGAGGCTACACCTTC
TRBV29-1	TRBJ2-7	-	TRBD2	CSVGTSGGYEQYF	TGCAGCGTTGGGACTAGCGGGGGCTACGAGCAGTACTTC
TRBV7-2	TRBJ1-5	-	-	CASSTQGGSNQPQHF	TGTGCCAGCAGCACGCAGGGTGGGAGCAATCAGCCCCAGCATTTT
TRBV7-2	TRBJ2-1	-	-	CASSFLIQYNEQFF	TGTGCCAGCAGCTTTCTTATCCAGTACAATGAGCAGTTCTTC
TRBV6-5	TRBJ2-7	-	TRBD1	CASSYSVGQADEQYF	TGTGCCAGCAGTTACTCCGTGGGACAGGCGGACGAGCAGTACTTC
TRBV20-1	TRBJ2-7	few	TRBD2	CSAEAGSSYEQYF	TGCAGTGCTGAAGCGGGGTCCTCCTACGAGCAGTACTTC
TRBV30	TRBJ1-2	-	-	CAFDQGSARGYTF	TGTGCCTTTGACCAGGGCAGTGCTAGGGGCTACACCTTC
TRBV2	TRBJ1-5	-	-	CASKERSNQPQHF	TGTGCCAGCAAGGAACGAAGCAATCAGCCCCAGCATTTT
TRBV30	TRBJ1-1	-	-	CAWTVRWGLEAFF	TGTGCCTGGACTGTACGATGGGGCCTTGAAGCTTTCTTT
TRBV6-5	TRBJ2-2	once	TRBD1	CASSYSRQGRTGELFF	TGTGCCAGCAGTTACTCCAGACAGGGAAGAACCGGGGAGCTGTTTTTT
TRBV4-3	TRBJ2-1	few	TRBD2	CASSEAGGLVDEQFF	TGCGCCAGCAGCGAAGCGGGGGGGTTAGTCGATGAGCAGTTCTTC
TRBV20-1	TRBJ1-4	-	TRBD1	CSTGTGIEKLFF	TGCAGTACCGGGACAGGGATTGAAAAACTGTTTTTT
TRBV7-2	TRBJ1-2	-	-	CASSQDLNYGYTF	TGTGCCAGCAGTCAGGACCTTAACTATGGCTACACCTTC
TRBV20-1	TRBJ1-5	-	TRBD1	CSTGTGVNQPQHF	TGCAGTACCGGGACAGGAGTCAATCAGCCCCAGCATTTT
TRBV6-5	TRBJ2-3	-	TRBD2	CASSYGRGGPDTQYF	TGTGCCAGCAGTTACGGGCGGGGGGGACCCGATACGCAGTATTTT
TRBV28	TRBJ2-1	-	-	CASSFFGRWGGGTGGSYNEQFF	TGTGCCAGCAGTTTTTTCGGCCGGTGGGGCGGGGGCACAGGGGGCTCCTACAATGAGCAGTTCTTC
TRBV29-1	TRBJ1-1	-	-	CSVEVAVNTEAFF	TGCAGCGTTGAAGTTGCAGTAAACACTGAAGCTTTCTTT
TRBV24-1	TRBJ2-1	-	TRBD1	CATSDTGTGINNEQFF	TGTGCCACCAGTGATACCGGGACAGGGATAAACAATGAGCAGTTCTTC
TRBV6-4	TRBJ2-1	-	TRBD2	CASSASSGFYNEQFF	TGTGCCAGCAGTGCCTCTAGCGGGTTTTACAATGAGCAGTTCTTC
TRBV5-1	TRBJ2-2	-	-	CASSRAANTGELFF	TGCGCCAGCAGCAGGGCGGCGAACACCGGGGAGCTGTTTTTT
TRBV15	TRBJ2-1	-	-	CATSREYSGFSNEQFF	TGTGCCACCAGCAGAGAGTACAGCGGATTCAGCAATGAGCAGTTCTTC
TRBV20-1	TRBJ2-5	-	-	CSATTQTGSQETQYF	TGCAGTGCTACGACCCAGACTGGTTCCCAAGAGACCCAGTACTTC